This is a list of T cell receptor beta chains from one sample in a study of tumor and adjacent non-tumor tissue in lung cancer. TCRdb processed the multiplex PCR reads anew with MiXCR; each CDR3 protein has one entry. The sample carries around 140,000 distinct CDR3 sequences, 60% to 70% recorded once. Sequenced input: lung tumor tissue. These receptors originate from a man aged 55 to 69 with small cell lung cancer. The CDR3 runs from the conserved cysteine through the conserved F or W. A D gene is named only where the DNA matches it firmly. Rows give clone size only sometimes, using once, few, many, or a class for an expanded clone.

CDR3 DNA: TGTGCCAGCTTCGCCCGGGACATGGATCCAGATACGCAGTATTTT
CDR3 protein: CASFARDMDPDTQYF
D gene: -
V gene: TRBV6-1
clone size: -
J gene: TRBJ2-3

CDR3 DNA: TGTGCCAGGAGCATAATCTCCAGGGACGGCGAGCAGTACTTC
CDR3 protein: CARSIISRDGEQYF
D gene: -
V gene: TRBV11-2
clone size: -
J gene: TRBJ2-7

CDR3 DNA: TGTGCCAGCAGCTTGACGGACTCCTACGAACGGTACTTC
CDR3 protein: CASSLTDSYERYF
D gene: -
V gene: TRBV5-4
clone size: -
J gene: TRBJ2-7

CDR3 DNA: TGCGCCAGCAGCTTGGATGGCAATCAGCCCCAGCATTTT
CDR3 protein: CASSLDGNQPQHF
D gene: -
V gene: TRBV5-1
clone size: -
J gene: TRBJ1-5

CDR3 DNA: TGTGCCAGCAGCTTAGGACTCGCGAATGAGCACTTCTTC
CDR3 protein: CASSLGLANEHFF
D gene: -
V gene: TRBV7-8
clone size: few
J gene: TRBJ2-1

CDR3 DNA: TGTGTCGGCACCTGGGGGCGCAACTCAGTCTATTTT
CDR3 protein: CVGTWGRNSVYF
D gene: -
V gene: TRBV28
clone size: -
J gene: TRBJ2-3

CDR3 DNA: TGCAGTGCTAATACAGGGTTCCGTTACATCTTC
CDR3 protein: CSANTGFRYIF
D gene: -
V gene: TRBV20-1
clone size: -
J gene: TRBJ1-2

CDR3 DNA: TGCAGTGCTAGTCCTAGAGGTCGGGGGGAGAGGGTGAGTCGGTTCTTC
CDR3 protein: CSASPRGRGERVSRFF
D gene: TRBD2
V gene: TRBV20-1
clone size: few
J gene: TRBJ2-1

CDR3 DNA: TGTGCCAGCACACAAACAGGGTCTCTGGATGGCTACACCTTC
CDR3 protein: CASTQTGSLDGYTF
D gene: -
V gene: TRBV5-6
clone size: many
J gene: TRBJ1-2

CDR3 DNA: TGCGGCGCCGTACAGGGGCCGAGCTCCTACGAGCAGTACTTC
CDR3 protein: CGAVQGPSSYEQYF
D gene: TRBD1
V gene: TRBV29-1
clone size: -
J gene: TRBJ2-7

CDR3 DNA: TGTGCCGGCAGCGTAGGTACGGCGTGGGACCCAAAGCGGGAGCAGTTCTTC
CDR3 protein: CAGSVGTAWDPKREQFF
D gene: -
V gene: TRBV11-3
clone size: -
J gene: TRBJ2-1

CDR3 DNA: TGTGCCAGCAGAGTCGGACTAGCGGGACCTAATGAGCAGTTCTTC
CDR3 protein: CASRVGLAGPNEQFF
D gene: TRBD2
V gene: TRBV6-1
clone size: few
J gene: TRBJ2-1

CDR3 DNA: TGTGCCAGCAGTGTCGGACAACGAACCGGGGAGCTGTTTTTT
CDR3 protein: CASSVGQRTGELFF
D gene: -
V gene: TRBV6-1
clone size: few
J gene: TRBJ2-2

CDR3 DNA: TGTACCAGCAGCATCGGCTGGGACTCCCCCGAGCAGTTCTTC
CDR3 protein: CTSSIGWDSPEQFF
D gene: -
V gene: TRBV4-2
clone size: -
J gene: TRBJ2-1

CDR3 DNA: TGTGCCAGCACCAAGGACGCCAATGAGCAGTTCTTC
CDR3 protein: CASTKDANEQFF
D gene: -
V gene: TRBV12-3/TRBV12-4
clone size: many
J gene: TRBJ2-1

CDR3 DNA: TGCAGTGCCAAACCCCCCAGCGGTTACAATGAGCAGTTCTTC
CDR3 protein: CSAKPPSGYNEQFF
D gene: -
V gene: TRBV20-1
clone size: -
J gene: TRBJ2-1

CDR3 DNA: TGTGCCAGCAGTCAGCTAGCGGGTCACAATGAGCAGTTCTTC
CDR3 protein: CASSQLAGHNEQFF
D gene: TRBD2
V gene: TRBV6-6
clone size: -
J gene: TRBJ2-1

CDR3 DNA: TGCGCCAGCAGCCAAGATCTCGGGACAGGCCTCGAAAAACTGTTTTTT
CDR3 protein: CASSQDLGTGLEKLFF
D gene: TRBD1
V gene: TRBV4-1
clone size: -
J gene: TRBJ1-4

CDR3 DNA: TGTGCCAGCAGTGGAGATTCCATGTACAATGAGCAGTTCTTC
CDR3 protein: CASSGDSMYNEQFF
D gene: -
V gene: TRBV6-1
clone size: many
J gene: TRBJ2-1

CDR3 DNA: TGTGCCAGCAGTACTGGACAGGGAGGCACTGAAGCTTTCTTT
CDR3 protein: CASSTGQGGTEAFF
D gene: TRBD1
V gene: TRBV6-5
clone size: few
J gene: TRBJ1-1

CDR3 DNA: TGTGCCATCAGTGGTAACCGGGACAGCGGGCAGTATTTT
CDR3 protein: CAISGNRDSGQYF
D gene: TRBD1
V gene: TRBV6-1
clone size: -
J gene: TRBJ2-3

CDR3 DNA: TGCAGTGCTAGTCCCAGTGGGAGGGATACGCACTATTTT
CDR3 protein: CSASPSGRDTHYF
D gene: TRBD2
V gene: TRBV20-1
clone size: -
J gene: TRBJ2-3

CDR3 DNA: TGTGCCAGCAATCGGGACGGGGGCACAGATGCGCAGTATTTT
CDR3 protein: CASNRDGGTDAQYF
D gene: -
V gene: TRBV6-6
clone size: -
J gene: TRBJ2-3